The T cell receptor (beta chain) under discussion was sequenced for a study of vaccination and CD4 T cells after COVID-19 (dated by TCRdb to the early 2020s). General notes on the study: Convalescent patients had a positive SARS-CoV-2 result on nasal swab PCR, and of these patients, 8 or 9 had mild disease and one had severe disease. In the convalescent cohort there were six males and four females, among whom were two Hispanic individuals, seven Caucasians, two Asians and one multiracial person. Each participant got two doses of either the Pfizer-BioNTech BNT162b2 vaccine (n=8) or the Moderna mRNA-1273 vaccine (n=2). Post-COVID blood samples were collected from convalescent patients a median of around 100 days after diagnosis, with a range of about 30 to 170 days. Post-vaccine blood samples were collected a median of about 72 days after the second vaccine dose, ranging from about 13 to 241 days. The cultures were stimulated with overlapping spike peptide pools from SARS-CoV-2 and from the common cold coronaviruses HCoV-NL63, HCoV-OC43 and HCoV-229E. Control cultures used a CEFX viral epitope pool as positive control, an HIV-1 Nef peptide pool as negative control, or no peptide. In approximately eleven COVID-19 convalescent patients and a few infection-naive healthy vaccine recipients, the spike-specific CD4+ TCR repertoire before mRNA vaccination was compared with the repertoire after mRNA vaccination.

A note on this clonotype: The antigen this receptor binds is unknown. Per-base quality was not reported, and no clone a single base away is much larger than it.

The CDR3 numbers 15 residues from cysteine through phenylalanine. Just CDR3 DNA is preserved here, 45 bases in frame from base 1. Germline trimming amounts to 5 bases on V and 6 bases on J, with 10 as the count of junction bases outside the gene matches. Sequences DFQATT (CDR1) and SNEGSKA (CDR2) are obtained from the germline V gene (reference sequence). Libraries were constructed by PCR. DNA from cultured CD4+ T cells underwent TCR sequencing with the Oncomine TCR Beta short-read assay at the Johns Hopkins FTIC core. The QIAamp micro DNA kit was used to extract genomic DNA from the cultured CD4+ T cells. Oncomine TCR Beta libraries from cultured CD4+ T cells were pooled using unique dual indexes and sequenced on an Illumina iSeq 100. For the original study's pipeline: Non-productive sequences were filtered out, and CDR3s that did not start with C, did not end with F or W, or were shorter than 7 amino acids were discarded. Antigen-specific clonotypes were identified with the MANAFEST web application by comparing peptide-stimulated wells with reference and other culture wells. An FDR below 0.05, an odds ratio above 5, and a productive frequency above 0.1% in at least two of three replicate wells were required for clones to be considered positive. A clonotype counted as cross-reactive if it showed significant expansion both in the SARS-CoV-2 spike wells and in at least one common cold coronavirus spike condition. Using R version 3.6.1, CDR3 homology was evaluated through Levenshtein distances (stringdist) along with unrooted phylogenetic trees (ape). TCRdb took the public reads, trimmed them with fastp at Q25, ran MiXCR for clone calling and kept in-frame beta chains. Each record represents a unique CDR3 protein, reported with the most common genes and DNA among its rows. These V and J calls rely on TCRdb rather than the paper's analysis. A total of around 10,000 distinct CDR3 sequences appear in this sample, around 55% of them only once. The ten largest clones add up to about 31% of the sample.

Summary of the overall study and its limitations: In convalescent patients, nearly all vaccine-specific clones (304 of 307) were found to be mono-reactive for SARS-CoV-2 spike rather than cross-reactive with common cold coronaviruses. Relatively few convalescent patients were included in the study, and early timepoints after natural infection were not analyzed. Although the median number of SARS-CoV-2-reactive clonotypes went up from roughly 23 after infection to more than 30 after vaccination, the increase was not significant. Among convalescent patients, a median roughly 90% of the SARS-CoV-2-reactive clones seen after vaccination appeared only after vaccination, which suggests priming specific to the vaccine.

Reading the label with the study, this specimen's treatment or condition is: 10-day PBMC culture with coronavirus spike peptide pools or control peptides (ViraFEST assay). The ViraFEST assay was used in the study, in which antigen-specific T cells were expanded with peptide pools and expanded clonotypes were subsequently identified by TCR sequencing. The convalescent patients' positive SARS-CoV-2 PCR tests fell between March and December 2020, which was before the Alpha, Beta and Delta variants emerged in the United States. PBMCs were cultured at fewer than 2.5 million per well in IMDM supplemented with roughly 5% human AB serum and 9 to 10 IU/ml IL-2, with 9.5 to 10 ug/ml peptide pools added. On days 3 and 7, half of the culture medium was replaced with fresh IL-2-containing medium. After 10 days of culture, CD4+ T cells were isolated by negative selection with the EasySep CD4+ T cell isolation kit. PBMCs were separated from whole blood using Ficoll-Paque Plus gradient centrifugation and then either used fresh or cryopreserved at -140C. In general, triplicate wells were set up for every culture condition.

The material sequenced was CD4+ T cells from blood, cultured in vitro. The sequence derives from a human donor who had recovered from COVID-19. The chain uses TRBV20-1 and TRBJ2-4; TRBD2 matches 10 bases in the middle. This receptor has the CDR3 CSAPSSGREGNIQYF. The base sequence is TGCAGTGCTCCCTCTAGCGGGAGAGAGGGAAACATTCAGTACTTC.